A single sample is the source of the 21 T cell receptor beta chains below, sequenced in a study of brain metastases from non-small cell lung cancer. Assay: immunoSEQ multiplex PCR; the TCRdb copy retains only in-frame clones and omits some. The table has around 2,500 clones, about 85% seen once; the top ten hold roughly 7%. The sequencing sample was made of primary lung tumor tissue. Receptors originate from a donor older than 35 with non-small cell lung cancer.

The genes are TRBV14 and TRBJ2-7, with no clear D. Trimming cost V 0 bases and J 3 bases, with 12 bases left between them. This CDR3 region has 15 residues. CDR1 and CDR2 from the germline V gene are SGHDN and FVKESK. The CDR3 DNA sequence: TGTGCCAGCAGCCAAGATTTGCGGACCCACTACGAGCAGTACTTC. Protein sequence: CASSQDLRTHYEQYF.

On this clone: One end of the junction fails to match germline, which may point to a read error. This chain links TRBV4-3 with TRBJ2-5; D unclear. The germline CDR1 and CDR2 sequences are LGHNA and YSLEER. The CDR3 runs to 15 residues. The CDR3 sequence: CASSQDFAAQEIQYF. In nucleotides, the CDR3 is TGCGCCAGCAGCCAAGATTTCGCGGCCCAAGAGATCCAGTACTTC.

Details on this clone: The junction does not match germline at one end; this may be a read error. The J gene is TRBJ2-1, the V gene TRBV7-8, with 7 bases lining up with TRBD2. The CDR3 extends over 15 amino acids. CDR1 is SGHVS, CDR2 FQNEAQ, per germline. The CDR3 region is CASSLGAGVPNKQFF. CDR3 nucleotide sequence: TGTGCCAGCAGCTTAGGTGCGGGGGTCCCCAATAAGCAGTTCTTC.

The rearrangement links TRBV6-2 or TRBV6-3 to TRBJ2-3; tentative D call: TRBD2 (6 bases). Deletions cut 6 bases from V and 0 bases from J, with 10 bases between. Germline loops: CDR1 MNHEY, CDR2 SVGEGT. This CDR3 is built from 14 residues. The CDR3 region has the DNA TGTGCCAGCAGCAGACTAGGAAGCACAGATACGCAGTATTTT. Translated, it gives CASSRLGSTDTQYF.

With respect to this clone: Other DNA sequences in the same sample also yield this CDR3. This chain joins TRBV18 and TRBJ1-1; D perhaps matches TRBD1 (6 bases). V was cut by 3 bases and J by 3 bases, with 8 bases left in between. The germline V gene has CDR1 KGHSH and CDR2 LQKENI. This CDR3 contains 13 residues. The CDR3 sequence: CASSPEGDTEAFF. The CDR3 DNA sequence: TGTGCCAGCTCACCTGAGGGGGACACTGAAGCTTTCTTT.

J is TRBJ1-4 and V is TRBV27; weak D call: TRBD1 (5 bases). Looked up from germline, CDR1 is MNHEY and CDR2 is SMNVEV (reference sequence). The CDR3 loop spans 15 amino acids. Trimming took off 2 bases at V and 7 bases at J, with 14 bases between the two ends. The CDR3 nucleotides read TGTGCCAGCAGTTTACGGGGCGTGAGGGGTGAAAAACTGTTTTTT. Protein product: CASSLRGVRGEKLFF.

The genes are TRBV6-5 and TRBJ2-5, with D possibly matching TRBD2 (7 bases). The CDR3 has 15 amino acids. V lost 11 bases, J lost 5 bases, and 24 bases lay in between. Germline-derived CDR1 and CDR2 are MNHEY and SVGAGI. The CDR3 DNA reads TGTGCCGCGCCGCGGGGGTTGGGGGCGGAGGAGACCCAGTACTTC. This translates into CAAPRGLGAEETQYF.

For this clone: A junction end diverges from the germline sequence, so it may reflect a read error. V usage is TRBV7-2 and J usage is TRBJ2-2, with TRBD1 as a possible D gene (6 bases). The CDR3 runs 14 residues. Germline V lookup: CDR1 SGHTA, CDR2 FQGNSA. CDR3 coding DNA: TGTGCCAGCAGCGCCAGGGGTTCTACTGGGGAGTTGTTTTTT. Protein: CASSARGSTGELFF.

This clone was seen more than once but under ten times. One junction end disagrees with the germline gene, perhaps due to a read error. The chain uses TRBV28 and TRBJ1-2; the match to TRBD1 covers 9 bases. Germline CDR1 MDHEN, CDR2 SYDVKM. CDR3 size: 14 residues. CDR3 sequence reads: CASSSPQGAGLILF. CDR3 DNA: TGTGCCAGCAGTTCACCACAGGGGGCAGGCTTAATACTATTC.

The genes are TRBV4-2 and TRBJ2-7; D uncertain. The V end lost 1 base, the J end lost 4 bases, and 11 bases lay between the germline ends. Germline V lookup: CDR1 LGHNA, CDR2 YNFKEQ. The CDR3 loop spans 14 amino acids. CDR3 DNA sequence: TGTGCCAGCAGCCAAGGTGTGGGGAAGTACGAGCAGTACTTC. It codes for CASSQGVGKYEQYF.

For the CDR3, the DNA is TGCGCCAGCAGCCAAGACCCCGGGGGGGCCGATACGCAGTATTTT. Protein product: CASSQDPGGADTQYF. V and J are TRBV4-1 and TRBJ2-3; 8 nucleotides align to TRBD2. The germline V gene has CDR1 MGHRA and CDR2 YSYEKL. This CDR3 contains 15 residues. The trim removed 0 bases at V and 6 bases at J, leaving 5 bases unmatched.

About this clone: An end of the junction does not agree with germline; a read error may underlie this. The chain's CDR3 is CASSLGGGSDEQFF. The CDR3 DNA sequence: TGTGCTAGCAGCTTAGGAGGGGGGAGCGATGAGCAGTTCTTC. This chain uses TRBV7-7 with TRBJ2-1; D might be TRBD1 or TRBD2, each matching 6 bases. CDR1 SSHAT and CDR2 FNYEAQ come from the germline V gene (reference sequence). The CDR3 extends over 14 amino acids.

This clone was counted only a few times. This chain connects TRBV20-1 to TRBJ1-3; D is unresolved. The germline V gene has CDR1 DFQATT and CDR2 SNEGSKA (reference sequence). CDR3 length equals 11 residues. V lost 7 bases and J 0 bases, leaving 4 bases between the germline ends. The CDR3 here is CSGNSGNTIYF. The DNA for the CDR3 is TGCAGTGGAAACTCTGGAAACACCATATATTTT.

The V call is TRBV11-2, the J call TRBJ1-4; 8 bases are a match to TRBD1. From germline, CDR1 is SGHAT and CDR2 FQNNGV. The CDR3 sequence is 15 residues long. After removal of 5 bases from V and 7 bases from J, the junction contained 9 bases not matched to a gene. The DNA of the CDR3 is TGTGCCAGCAGCGGTCCCAGGACAGGGAGTGAAAAACTGTTTTTT. This codes for CASSGPRTGSEKLFF. The full variable domain, completed using reference TRBV11-2 and TRBJ1-4, is EAGVAQSPRYKIIEKRQSVAFWCNPISGHATLYWYQQILGQGPKLLIQFQNNGVVDDSQLPKDRFSAERLKGVDSTLKIQPAKLEDSAVYLCASSGPRTGSEKLFFGSGTQLSVL.

The chain has TRBV11-2 and TRBJ2-2, with TRBD1 matching over 9 bases. The length of the CDR3 is 15 residues. V shed 7 bases and J 3 bases; nucleotides not matched to a gene: 6. Germline loops: CDR1 SGHAT, CDR2 FQNNGV. CDR3 protein: CASTGQGTDTGELFF. CDR3 DNA sequence: TGTGCCAGCACCGGACAGGGGACGGACACCGGGGAGCTGTTTTTT. The variable domain in full, with the rest retrieved from reference TRBV11-2 and TRBJ2-2, is EAGVAQSPRYKIIEKRQSVAFWCNPISGHATLYWYQQILGQGPKLLIQFQNNGVVDDSQLPKDRFSAERLKGVDSTLKIQPAKLEDSAVYLCASTGQGTDTGELFFGEGSRLTVL.

The rearrangement uses TRBV11-3 and TRBJ2-7; D remains ambiguous. Germline values: CDR1 SGHNT, CDR2 YENEEA. The V end was cut by 5 bases, the J end by 2 bases, with 7 bases between. The CDR3 totals 12 residues. In nucleotides, the CDR3 is TGTGCCAGCAGCCCGTCCCCCTACGAGCAGTACGTC. It encodes CASSPSPYEQYV.

Worth noting for this clone: This sample includes further DNA sequences coding for the same CDR3. Written as DNA, the CDR3 is TGTGCCACCAGGGACCAGGGGTATTATGGCTACACCTTC. Its translation is CATRDQGYYGYTF. This chain connects TRBV15 to TRBJ1-2, with a weak D call TRBD1 (6 bases). Germline V gene lookup returns CDR1 LNHNV and CDR2 YYDKDF (reference sequence). V lost 6 bases and J lost 5, with 13 bases in between. The CDR3 runs to 13 residues.

The chain is built from TRBV12-3 or TRBV12-4 and TRBJ2-7; no reliable D call. The CDR3 sequence is 12 residues long. V was shortened by 2 bases and J by 7 bases, with 9 bases between the two germline ends. CDR3 bases: TGTGCCAGCAGTTTAACGGTCGGAGAGCAGTACTTC. Amino acids: CASSLTVGEQYF.

The chain couples TRBV11-3 to TRBJ1-1; D is undetermined. Between the trimmed V and J ends, which lost 1 base and 6 bases, there was a span of 9 bases. Germline V gives CDR1 SGHNT, CDR2 YENEEA. There are 13 residues in the CDR3. As DNA, the CDR3 is TGTGCCAGCAGCTTAGTGGGTAAGGCTGAAGCTTTCTTT. It is translated as CASSLVGKAEAFF.

J is TRBJ1-1 and V is TRBV19; D is perhaps TRBD1 (6 bases). The V end lost 6 bases, the J end lost 6 bases, and 11 bases lay between the germline ends. The CDR3 has 12 amino acids. Germline V lookup: CDR1 LNHDA, CDR2 SQIVND (reference sequence). CDR3 nucleotides: TGTGCCAGTAGCCTGAAGGGGGCTGAAGCTTTCTTT. This encodes CASSLKGAEAFF.

This clone showed up just once. A much larger clone differs from this one at a single base, so this may be a read error. The chain employs TRBV6-5 and TRBJ1-5, with D maybe TRBD1 (5 bases). Trimming shortened V by 10 bases and J by 4 bases, and 17 bases separated the two germline ends. CDR3 length: 14 amino acids. The germline V gene encodes CDR1 MNHEY and CDR2 SVGAGI. In DNA form, the CDR3 reads TGTGCCAACTCCTCCCGGGGGGGAAATCAGCCCCAGCATTTT. This sequence encodes CANSSRGGNQPQHF.